This record covers a single TCR beta chain. Antigen specificity is unknown. The data are from a study of cytomegalovirus exposure and HLA in healthy donors. On the study more broadly: Earlier, some 180 million T cells were analyzed, and about 100 million unique TCR beta sequences were found among them.

Vbeta (60) and Jbeta (13) primers were used in the PCR. Assay used: immunoSEQ multiplex PCR; TCRdb lists only in-frame clones, some missing. The sample shows some 150,000 clones, 64% of them seen only once. Germline V CDR1 and CDR2: MDHEN, SYDVKM. The CDR3 spans 14 residues. V shed 5 bases, J shed 3 bases, and the junction held 6 bases outside the gene matches. Points from the study as a whole: In a later analysis, across HLA loci, associated TCR counts were highest for DRB1, lowest for HLA-C.

The V call is TRBV28, the J call TRBJ1-1; 7 positions match TRBD1. This TCR was sampled from a woman in her 30s in good health and CMV-seropositive. The sample consisted of PBMCs. For the CDR3, the DNA is TGTGCCAGCAGTCTCCCGACAGGGTACACTGAAGCTTTCTTT. Translating it yields CASSLPTGYTEAFF.